This entry features one T cell receptor (beta chain) sequence. Its antigen is unknown. A roughly 120-subject validation cohort, separate from the 666-subject first cohort, supplied the donors. Here immunoSEQ multiplex PCR was the method, and the copy in TCRdb shows in-frame clones only, minus some. The sample records over 150,000 clones, around nine tenths being singletons. This record comes from a study of cytomegalovirus exposure and HLA in healthy donors. Study at large: The 120 or so validation repertoires used the same platform as the roughly 610 first-cohort repertoires, a later analysis reported.

Notes on the study in general: There were 164 TCR beta chains listed as cytomegalovirus-associated.

The clonotype comes from a woman aged 18 to 35 in good health and CMV-seropositive. The sequenced material came from PBMCs.

This chain's CDR3 is CASSDRKTGDTEAFF. CDR3 DNA: TGTGCCAGCAGTGATAGAAAGACAGGGGACACTGAAGCTTTCTTT. This sequence joins TRBV25-1 and TRBJ1-1; 8 positions agree with TRBD1. Unmatched junction bases numbered 6, after V lost 3 bases and J lost 3 bases. The germline gives CDR1 MGHDK, CDR2 SYGVNS. This CDR3 spans 15 amino acids.